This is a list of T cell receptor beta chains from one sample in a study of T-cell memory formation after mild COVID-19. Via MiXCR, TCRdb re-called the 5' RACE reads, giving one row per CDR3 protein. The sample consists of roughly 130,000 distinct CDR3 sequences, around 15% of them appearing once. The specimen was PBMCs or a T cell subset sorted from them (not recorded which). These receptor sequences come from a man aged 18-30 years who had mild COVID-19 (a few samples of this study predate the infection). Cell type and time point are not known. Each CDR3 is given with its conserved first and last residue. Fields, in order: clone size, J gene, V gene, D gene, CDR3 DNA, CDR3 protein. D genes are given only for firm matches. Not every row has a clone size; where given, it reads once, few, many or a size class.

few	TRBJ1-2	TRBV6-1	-	TGTGCCAGCAGTGAAGTACCAGGGGATGGCGGCTACACCTTC	CASSEVPGDGGYTF
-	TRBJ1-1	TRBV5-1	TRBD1	TGCGCCAGCAGCTTCACAGGGGTGGGTGTCGCTGAAGCTTTCTTT	CASSFTGVGVAEAFF
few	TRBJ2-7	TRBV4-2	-	TGTGCCAGCAGCCAAGGTGGGTCTCGGTCCTACGAGCAGTACTTC	CASSQGGSRSYEQYF
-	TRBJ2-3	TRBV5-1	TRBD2	TGCGCCAGCAGCCCCGGGGGGGCGGAAGATACGCAGTATTTT	CASSPGGAEDTQYF
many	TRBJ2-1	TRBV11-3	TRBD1	TGTGCCAGCAGCTTAGATCAATCGGGGACAGGCTCCTACAATGAGCAGTTCTTC	CASSLDQSGTGSYNEQFF
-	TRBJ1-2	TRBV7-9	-	TGTGCCAGCAGCTTAGTCGGCCCGGCGGGCGCCTATGGCTACACCTTC	CASSLVGPAGAYGYTF
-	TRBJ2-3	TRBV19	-	TGTGCCAGTCGGTCCCCGGGCATCACAGATACGCAGTATTTT	CASRSPGITDTQYF
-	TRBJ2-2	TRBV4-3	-	TGCGCCAGCAGCCAAGAAAGACAGGCGTTACTGAACACCGGGGAGCTGTTTTTT	CASSQERQALLNTGELFF
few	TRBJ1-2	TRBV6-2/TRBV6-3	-	TGTGCCAGCAGTCCTAGAGGTGGATCCCTCTATGGCTACACCTTC	CASSPRGGSLYGYTF
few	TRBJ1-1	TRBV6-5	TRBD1	TGTGCCAGCAGTAGGGACAGCTGGGCTGAAGCTTTCTTT	CASSRDSWAEAFF
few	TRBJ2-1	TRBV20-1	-	TGCAGTGCAAAGAGGGAGAGGGAAAAAGAGCAGTTCTTC	CSAKREREKEQFF
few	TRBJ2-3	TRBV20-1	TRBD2	TGCAGTGCTACGTCGGTTAGCGGGGGAGCAGATACGCAGTATTTT	CSATSVSGGADTQYF
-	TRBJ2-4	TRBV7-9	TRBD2	TGTGCCAGCAGCTTACGGCCGGGGGGGGTAGCCAAAAACATTCAGTACTTC	CASSLRPGGVAKNIQYF
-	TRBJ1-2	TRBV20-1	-	TGCAGTGCTAGGGTGGTGGGTAAGGGCTATGGCTACACCTTC	CSARVVGKGYGYTF
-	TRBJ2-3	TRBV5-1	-	TGCGCCAGCAGCCTCCTAGCGACTAGGTCCGATACGCAGTATTTT	CASSLLATRSDTQYF
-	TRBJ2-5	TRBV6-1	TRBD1	TGTGCCAGCAGTGAATCAGGGGGCCGTATGACCCAGTACTTC	CASSESGGRMTQYF
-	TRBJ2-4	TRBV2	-	TGTGCCAGCAGTGAGGACAGAAACATTCAGTACTTC	CASSEDRNIQYF
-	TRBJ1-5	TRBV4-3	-	TGCGCCAGCAGCCAAGTGGTTCAGGAGCCCCAGCATTTT	CASSQVVQEPQHF
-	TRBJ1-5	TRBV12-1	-	TGTGCCAGCAGCTTTGAACAGGGCAATCAGCCCCAGCATTTT	CASSFEQGNQPQHF
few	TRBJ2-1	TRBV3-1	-	TGTGCCAGCAGCCTCACGGGCTCTAATGAGCAGTTCTTC	CASSLTGSNEQFF
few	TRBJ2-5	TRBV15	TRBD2	TGTGCCACCAGCAGAGCCGGGACTAGCGGTCGTGGGGCCCAGTACTTC	CATSRAGTSGRGAQYF
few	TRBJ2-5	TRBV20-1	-	TGCAGTGCTAGCGGCGAGACCCAGTACTTC	CSASGETQYF
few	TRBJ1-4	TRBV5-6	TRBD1	TGTGCCAGCAGCTGGACAGGGGGCACTAATGAAAAACTGTTTTTT	CASSWTGGTNEKLFF
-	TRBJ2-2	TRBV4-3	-	TGCGCCAGCCAGAGGCAAGCTCCGAACACCGGGGAGCTGTTTTTT	CASQRQAPNTGELFF
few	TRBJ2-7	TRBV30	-	TGTGCCTGGAGCCGGACGGAAACCGGGGCCAACTTC	CAWSRTETGANF
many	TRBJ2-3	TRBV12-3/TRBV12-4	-	TGTGCCAGCAGGAGAGTGCAGGGAGATACGCAGTATTTT	CASRRVQGDTQYF
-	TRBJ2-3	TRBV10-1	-	TGCGCCAGCAGTGAAGGAGCCACAGATACGCAGTATTTT	CASSEGATDTQYF
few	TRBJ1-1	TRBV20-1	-	TGCAGTGCTGCAGATGGGGGGGTGAGCTCTGAAGCTTTCTTT	CSAADGGVSSEAFF
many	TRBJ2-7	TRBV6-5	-	TGTGCCAGCAGTTACAAGGGGAGGGGGCACAACGAGCAGTACTTC	CASSYKGRGHNEQYF
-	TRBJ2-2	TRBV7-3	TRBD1	TGTGCCAGCAGCTTACCGGGACAGGGGGCCGGGGAGCTGTTTTTT	CASSLPGQGAGELFF
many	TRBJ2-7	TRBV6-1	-	TGTGCCAGCAGTGCTCAAGGGAACGAGCAGTACTTC	CASSAQGNEQYF
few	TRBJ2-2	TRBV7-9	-	TGTGCCAGCAGCCCCGCGGGCAGGGTGAGCGCCGGGGAGCTGTTTTTT	CASSPAGRVSAGELFF
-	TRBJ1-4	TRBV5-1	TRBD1	TGCGCCAGCAAGACAGGGAATCGTAATGAAAAACTGTTTTTT	CASKTGNRNEKLFF
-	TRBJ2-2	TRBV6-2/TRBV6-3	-	TGTGCCAGCAGTTACCAACGGACCTTCACCGGGGAGCTGTTTTTT	CASSYQRTFTGELFF
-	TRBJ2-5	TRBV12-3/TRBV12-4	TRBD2	TGTGCCAGCAGTAATTGGGGGGGGCAAGAGACCCAGTACTTC	CASSNWGGQETQYF
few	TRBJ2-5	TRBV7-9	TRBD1	TGTGCCAGCAGCTTAATCATCACAGGGGGCGTGGGTGGAGAGACCCAGTACTTC	CASSLIITGGVGGETQYF
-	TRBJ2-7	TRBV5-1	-	TGCGCCAGCAGCTTGGCGGCCAGCAACTCCTACGAGCAGTACTTC	CASSLAASNSYEQYF
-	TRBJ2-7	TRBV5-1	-	TGCGCCAGCAGCGAAAGGGGGAGCTCCTACGAGCAGTACTTC	CASSERGSSYEQYF
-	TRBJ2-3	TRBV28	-	TGTGCCAGCAGTCCGGGGGTAACTACAGATACGCAGTATTTT	CASSPGVTTDTQYF
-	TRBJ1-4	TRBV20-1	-	TGCAGTCCATCACAGGGTGACGAAAAACTGTTTTTT	CSPSQGDEKLFF
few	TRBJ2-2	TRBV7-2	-	TGTGCCAGCAGCGCCCAGGGGGGGACCACCGGGGAGCTGTTTTTT	CASSAQGGTTGELFF
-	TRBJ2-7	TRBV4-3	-	TGCGCCAGCAGCCAAGATGTGGGGATCATTTACGAGCAGTACTTC	CASSQDVGIIYEQYF